This is a list of T cell receptor beta chains from one sample in a study of CD4 T cell repertoires in COVID-19. The repertoire was sequenced with immunoSEQ multiplex PCR; TCRdb's copy has only in-frame clones and lacks some. The profile shows some 80,000 clones, 83% of them singletons. The source material was CD4+ T cells from peripheral blood, sampled after recovery from COVID-19. The receptors stem from a human donor who had COVID-19. Both conserved end residues are part of each CDR3. Each record gives: clone size, J gene, V gene, D gene, CDR3 DNA, CDR3 protein. D genes are given only for firm matches. The size field is filled for only some rows; it gives once, few, many or a size class.

abundance: NA; j_gene: TRBJ1-4; v_gene: TRBV28; d_gene: NA; CDR3nt: TGTGCCAGCAGCCAACCGAAGGAGGGCTTAGTGAAAAAACTGTTTTTT; CDR3aa: CASSQPKEGLVKKLFF
abundance: NA; j_gene: TRBJ2-1; v_gene: TRBV10-1; d_gene: NA; CDR3nt: TGCGCCAGCAGTGACTACAGGGATCGGGCCCGATACAATGAGCAGTTCTTC; CDR3aa: CASSDYRDRARYNEQFF
abundance: few; j_gene: TRBJ1-1; v_gene: TRBV7-2; d_gene: NA; CDR3nt: TGTGCCAGCAGCTTTCTGTTCCAAGCTGAAGCTTTCTTT; CDR3aa: CASSFLFQAEAFF
abundance: NA; j_gene: TRBJ1-2; v_gene: TRBV20-1; d_gene: TRBD1; CDR3nt: TGCAGTGTAAACTCAGGGGGAGGCTACACCTTC; CDR3aa: CSVNSGGGYTF
abundance: NA; j_gene: TRBJ1-4; v_gene: TRBV2; d_gene: NA; CDR3nt: TGTGCCAGCAGTGAAGGTCGGGGGGGTGAAAAACTGTTTTTT; CDR3aa: CASSEGRGGEKLFF
abundance: NA; j_gene: TRBJ1-1; v_gene: TRBV20-1; d_gene: NA; CDR3nt: TGCAGTGCTAGTAAAGGGATGAACACTGAAGCTTTCTTT; CDR3aa: CSASKGMNTEAFF
abundance: NA; j_gene: TRBJ1-4; v_gene: TRBV18; d_gene: NA; CDR3nt: TGTGCCAGCTCATCTAAAGCAACAGCAACTAATGAAAAACTGTTTTTT; CDR3aa: CASSSKATATNEKLFF
abundance: NA; j_gene: TRBJ1-1; v_gene: TRBV5-1; d_gene: NA; CDR3nt: TGCGCCAGCAGCTTGAGGCAGGGGAACACTGAGGCTTTCTTT; CDR3aa: CASSLRQGNTEAFF
abundance: NA; j_gene: TRBJ2-5; v_gene: TRBV5-1; d_gene: TRBD2; CDR3nt: TGCGCCAGCAGCACAAGACTAGCGGGGGAGGAGACCCAGTACTTC; CDR3aa: CASSTRLAGEETQYF
abundance: NA; j_gene: TRBJ1-2; v_gene: TRBV12-3/TRBV12-4; d_gene: NA; CDR3nt: TGTGCCAGCAGTTACGAAACAGGAAGCTACACCTTC; CDR3aa: CASSYETGSYTF
abundance: NA; j_gene: TRBJ1-1; v_gene: TRBV29-1; d_gene: NA; CDR3nt: TGCAGCGTTGAGATGACAGGATCCAACACTGAAGCTTTCTTT; CDR3aa: CSVEMTGSNTEAFF
abundance: NA; j_gene: TRBJ2-3; v_gene: TRBV24-1; d_gene: NA; CDR3nt: TGTGCCACCAGTGACCCCACAGATACGCAGTATTTT; CDR3aa: CATSDPTDTQYF